The 5 T cell receptor beta chains below all came from one sample that was sequenced in a study of blood T cell repertoires in COVID-19. Sequencing used immunoSEQ multiplex PCR; TCRdb keeps in-frame clones, though not all of them. The profile shows more than 250,000 clones, around 87% of them singletons. The material sequenced was PBMCs or T cells enriched from blood (not recorded which). The receptors were gathered from a woman aged 25 to 39 who had recovered from COVID-19.

The chain combines TRBV4-1 with TRBJ2-7; D uncertain. V was clipped by 0 bases and J by 2 bases, with 8 bases between them. This CDR3 region has 14 residues. Per the germline V gene, CDR1 is MGHRA and CDR2 is YSYEKL. The CDR3 spells CASSQDTEPYEQYF. The CDR3 DNA is TGCGCCAGCAGCCAAGACACGGAGCCCTACGAGCAGTACTTC.

V usage is TRBV5-1 and J usage is TRBJ1-4; D possibly corresponds to TRBD1 (5 bases). There are 14 residues in the CDR3. CDR1 and CDR2 from the germline V gene are SGHRS and YFSETQ. V shed 4 bases and J shed 7 bases, with 14 bases lying between them. The CDR3 sequence: CASSQTPGGEKLFF. The CDR3 DNA reads TGCGCCAGCAGCCAGACCCCGGGGGGTGAAAAACTGTTTTTT.

The gene calls are TRBV10-3 and TRBJ1-5, with TRBD1 as a possible D gene (5 bases). CDR3 length: 14 residues. V was cut by 3 bases and J by 5 bases, with 11 bases left in between. Germline V gene lookup returns CDR1 ENHRY and CDR2 SYGVKD. CDR3 DNA: TGTGCCATCAGTGACGGAGGGGAGGATCAGCCCCAGCATTTT. The encoded protein is CAISDGGEDQPQHF.

The J gene is TRBJ2-2, the V gene TRBV10-3; 12 bases align to TRBD2. The CDR3 spans 18 residues. Germline V lookup: CDR1 ENHRY, CDR2 SYGVKD. V lost 4 bases to trimming and J lost 5 bases; unmatched junction nucleotides: 11. As DNA, the CDR3 is TGTGCCATCAGTGCAGTCGGAGGACTAGCGGGGAGTACCGGGGAGCTGTTTTTT. Encoded protein: CAISAVGGLAGSTGELFF.

V usage is TRBV27 and J usage is TRBJ1-2; D gene uncertain. This CDR3 has 14 residues. CDR1 is MNHEY, CDR2 SMNVEV, per germline (reference sequence). V was trimmed by 0 bases and J by 2 bases, leaving 7 bases between them. CDR3 DNA sequence: TGTGCCAGCAGTTTATCGGCAGGCAACTATGGCTACACCTTC. Protein: CASSLSAGNYGYTF.